Listed here are 30 T cell receptor beta chains from one sample, sequenced in a study of blood T cell repertoires in COVID-19. The assay was immunoSEQ multiplex PCR, and TCRdb's table has in-frame clones only and misses some. The sample holds about 320,000 clones, about 82% seen once. Sample: peripheral blood. Receptors were obtained from a woman aged 50 to 65 with acute or convalescent COVID-19.

V and J are TRBV4-1 and TRBJ2-1, with 9 bases identical to TRBD2. V gave up 4 bases and J gave up 8 bases; unmatched junction bases: 15. This CDR3 is built from 17 residues. CDR1 MGHRA and CDR2 YSYEKL come from the germline V gene. The CDR3 is CASSRRDGSGRIHEQFF. CDR3 sequence (DNA): TGCGCCAGCAGCCGAAGAGACGGTAGCGGGAGAATCCATGAGCAGTTCTTC.

A single count supports this clone. V is TRBV28 and J is TRBJ1-1; no reliable D call. Germline CDR1 is MDHEN and CDR2 is SYDVKM. This CDR3 spans 12 amino acids. V dropped 6 bases and J dropped 2 bases, with 7 bases sitting between them. The CDR3 region is CASRVANTEAFF. The DNA for the CDR3 is TGTGCCAGCAGGGTAGCCAACACTGAAGCTTTCTTT.

V is TRBV27 and J is TRBJ1-5; a weak D match, TRBD1 (5 bases). The germline V gene has CDR1 MNHEY and CDR2 SMNVEV (reference sequence). V lost 6 bases and J 0 bases, leaving 18 bases between the germline ends. This CDR3 spans 17 amino acids. The CDR3 loop reads CASSQEQRQGSNQPQHF. For the CDR3, the DNA is TGTGCCAGCAGCCAGGAACAACGGCAGGGTAGCAATCAGCCCCAGCATTTT.

The chain combines TRBV5-6 with TRBJ2-1; 13 bases align to TRBD2. The germline CDR1 and CDR2 sequences are SGHDT and YYEEEE. J was trimmed by 0 bases and V by 5 bases; bases with no gene match: 11. CDR3 length: 19 residues. The CDR3 spells CASSSGTSGMGSSYNEQFF. The CDR3 nucleotides are TGTGCCAGCAGTTCCGGGACTAGCGGGATGGGGAGCTCCTACAATGAGCAGTTCTTC.

The rearrangement uses TRBV5-1 and TRBJ2-7; 7 bases agree with TRBD1. The CDR3 is 14 residues long. With V trimmed by 4 bases and J by 6 bases, 10 bases remained unmatched. Germline-derived CDR1 and CDR2 are SGHRS and YFSETQ. As DNA, the CDR3 is TGCGCCAGCAGCGTGGACAGGTTAGGTGGCGAGCAGTACTTC. It encodes CASSVDRLGGEQYF.

This chain uses TRBV2 with TRBJ1-6, with 7 nucleotides matching TRBD1. Trimming cost V 6 bases and J 7 bases; bases outside gene matches: 12. Germline V CDR1 and CDR2: SNHLY, FYNNEI. The length of the CDR3 is 16 residues. The CDR3 nucleotides are TGTGCCAGCAGCGTGACAGGGTCGTTGCGGAATTCACCCCTCCACTTT. This sequence encodes CASSVTGSLRNSPLHF.

The V and J genes are TRBV5-1 and TRBJ2-7; 7 positions match TRBD2. The CDR3 consists of 14 residues. CDR1 is SGHRS and CDR2 is YFSETQ in the germline V gene. The V and J ends lost 6 bases and 6 bases, in that order; junction bases with no gene match: 12. CDR3 sequence reads: CASISGRLAAEQYF. CDR3 in DNA: TGCGCCAGCATTTCTGGGCGTCTAGCGGCCGAGCAGTACTTC.

The V and J genes are TRBV5-1 and TRBJ2-2, with D hard to call. Trimming stripped 4 bases from V and 2 bases from J, with 3 bases between. The CDR3 is 12 residues long. CDR1 is SGHRS and CDR2 is YFSETQ in the germline V gene. The chain's CDR3 is CASSPNTGELFF. The CDR3 DNA is TGCGCCAGCAGCCCTAACACCGGGGAGCTGTTTTTT. The whole variable domain, filled in from reference TRBV5-1 and TRBJ2-2, reads KAGVTQTPRYLIKTRGQQVTLSCSPISGHRSVSWYQQTPGQGLQFLFEYFSETQRNKGNFPGRFSGRQFSNSRSEMNVSTLELGDSALYLCASSPNTGELFFGEGSRLTVL.

This clone was picked up a small number of times. V usage is TRBV3-1 (or the pseudogene TRBV3-2) and J usage is TRBJ2-7; D ambiguous. Germline V CDR1 and CDR2: LGHDT, YNNKEL (reference sequence). The CDR3 has 12 amino acids. V was pared by 2 bases and J by 6 bases, with 8 bases between. The CDR3 nucleotides are TGTGCCAGCAGCCAAACTAAGAGCGAGCAGTACTTC. It is translated as CASSQTKSEQYF.

There are a few counts of this clone. The V gene is TRBV28, the J gene TRBJ2-7; TRBD2 matches at 11 bases. Germline CDR1 is MDHEN and CDR2 is SYDVKM. The CDR3 has 16 amino acids. V gave up 6 bases and J gave up 7 bases; unmatched junction bases: 14. CDR3 protein: CASSPTGTSGQEEQYF. In DNA form, the CDR3 reads TGTGCCAGCAGCCCTACCGGGACTAGCGGTCAAGAGGAGCAGTACTTC.

The gene calls are TRBV28 and TRBJ1-4; 10 bases fit TRBD1. Germline CDR1 MDHEN, CDR2 SYDVKM. The CDR3 length is 14 residues. V trimming: 6 bases; J trimming: 7 bases; junction bases outside the gene matches: 5. CDR3 residues: CASRVDRGPEKLFF. The CDR3 nucleotides are TGTGCCAGCAGGGTAGACAGGGGGCCTGAAAAACTGTTTTTT.

CDR3 sequence: CASSGPSGSSQETQYF. The CDR3 DNA reads TGTGCCAGCAGCGGCCCTAGCGGGAGCAGCCAAGAGACCCAGTACTTC. The V gene is TRBV11-3, the J gene TRBJ2-5, with 10 bases aligning to TRBD2. After removal of 5 bases from V and 1 base from J, the junction contained 7 bases not matched to a gene. CDR3 length: 16 residues. Germline V gene lookup returns CDR1 SGHNT and CDR2 YENEEA.

The chain links TRBV7-9 to TRBJ1-2; tentative D call: TRBD1 (5 bases). Germline V CDR1 and CDR2: SEHNR, FQNEAQ (reference sequence). Trimming left V 1 base short and J 1 base short, with 7 bases between. CDR3 length: 14 amino acids. In nucleotides, the CDR3 is TGTGCCAGCAGCTTAGGACAGTTTAACTATGGCTACACCTTC. Translated: CASSLGQFNYGYTF.

This chain uses TRBV4-2 with TRBJ1-1; a weak D match, TRBD1 (5 bases). Germline V gene data show CDR1 as LGHNA and CDR2 as YNFKEQ. The V end lost 3 bases, the J end lost 0 bases, and 8 bases lay between the germline ends. CDR3 length: 14 amino acids. The CDR3 is CASSQEQVNTEAFF. The CDR3 DNA reads as TGTGCCAGCAGCCAGGAACAGGTGAACACTGAAGCTTTCTTT.

CDR3 sequence: CASGRLAGATYEQYF. The CDR3 DNA follows: TGTGCCAGCGGCCGACTAGCGGGAGCTACCTACGAGCAGTACTTC. V gene TRBV6-5 combines with J gene TRBJ2-7, with 12 bases lining up with TRBD2. Germline lookup yields CDR1 MNHEY and CDR2 SVGAGI. The CDR3 covers 15 residues. J lost 2 bases, V lost 8 bases, and 7 bases had no gene match.

This chain connects TRBV28 to TRBJ1-2, with 9 bases fitting TRBD1. V was clipped by 3 bases and J by 8 bases; unmatched bases: 13. Germline CDR1 reads MDHEN; CDR2 reads SYDVKM. CDR3 length: 16 residues. CDR3 nucleotide sequence: TGTGCCAGCAGTTTTAGGTATAAGGGACAGGGCCGAGGCTACACCTTC. It is translated as CASSFRYKGQGRGYTF.

This chain uses TRBV19 with TRBJ2-6; D might be TRBD1 (5 bases). This CDR3 is built from 13 residues. Trimming removed 11 bases at V and 1 base at J, with 9 bases between. Germline CDR1 LNHDA, CDR2 SQIVND (reference sequence). CDR3 amino acids: CAGAVSGANVLTF. In nucleotides, the CDR3 is TGTGCCGGGGCGGTGTCTGGGGCCAACGTCCTGACTTTC. Using reference TRBV19 and TRBJ2-6 for the parts outside the CDR3, the full variable domain is DGGITQSPKYLFRKEGQNVTLSCEQNLNHDAMYWYRQDPGQGLRLIYYSQIVNDFQKGDIAEGYSVSREKKESFPLTVTSAQKNPTAFYLCAGAVSGANVLTFGAGSRLTVL.

The chain has TRBV30 and TRBJ2-7; 8 nucleotides agree with TRBD1. The CDR3 runs 13 residues. Losses at the gene ends were 1 base for V and 3 bases for J; bases not matched to a gene: 2. Germline CDR1 is GTSNPN and CDR2 is SVGIG (reference sequence). The CDR3 here is CAWSAGGNYEQYF. The CDR3 nucleotides are TGTGCCTGGAGTGCAGGGGGCAACTACGAGCAGTACTTC.

The chain links TRBV28 to TRBJ1-6; a weak D match, TRBD1 (6 bases). V was pared by 4 bases and J by 0 bases, with 10 bases between. There are 16 residues in the CDR3. Germline CDR1 and CDR2: MDHEN and SYDVKM. CDR3 DNA sequence: TGTGCCAGCAGTTACCGACAGGACTCCTATAATTCACCCCTCCACTTT. This encodes CASSYRQDSYNSPLHF. The entire variable domain, with the rest obtained from reference TRBV28 and TRBJ1-6, is as follows: DVKVTQSSRYLVKRTGEKVFLECVQDMDHENMFWYRQDPGLGLRLIYFSYDVKMKEKGDIPEGYSVSREKKERFSLILESASTNQTSMYLCASSYRQDSYNSPLHFGNGTRLTVT.

The chain links TRBV5-1 to TRBJ2-3; 13 nucleotides match TRBD2. Looked up from germline, CDR1 is SGHRS and CDR2 is YFSETQ. The CDR3 is made up of 13 amino acids. Germline trimming cut 7 bases from V and 4 bases from J; bases unmatched to any gene: 0. The CDR3 region has the DNA TGCGCCAGCGGACTAGCGGGAGCAGATACGCAGTATTTT. Amino acid sequence: CASGLAGADTQYF.

The chain recombines TRBV18 with TRBJ2-1; D gene unclear. CDR1 is KGHSH and CDR2 is LQKENI in the germline V gene. The CDR3 length is 13 residues. The ends were cut back, 6 bases at V and 5 bases at J, with 11 bases in the middle. CDR3 sequence (DNA): TGTGCCAGCTCCCTCGGGTATAACAATGAGCAGTTCTTC. Residues: CASSLGYNNEQFF.

Written as DNA, the CDR3 is TGCGCCAGCAGCTTGTCAACCGGAACCCAGGGAACGGGCTACACCTTC. Translating gives CASSLSTGTQGTGYTF. The genes are TRBV5-1 and TRBJ1-2; TRBD1 is a possible D gene (5 bases). The CDR3 totals 16 residues. Germline values: CDR1 SGHRS, CDR2 YFSETQ. Between the trimmed V and J ends, which lost 1 base and 8 bases, there was a span of 21 bases.

This chain uses TRBV13 with TRBJ1-4, with 11 positions matching TRBD1. The CDR3 has 16 residues. CDR1 and CDR2 from the germline V gene are PRHDT and FYEKMQ (reference sequence). The trim removed 6 bases at V and 3 bases at J, leaving 6 bases unmatched. CDR3 nucleotides: TGTGCCAGCAGTCCTGGACAGGGGGCGCCTAATGAAAAACTGTTTTTT. Translating it yields CASSPGQGAPNEKLFF.

V gene TRBV19 combines with J gene TRBJ1-1, with a tentative D call TRBD1 (6 bases). The germline CDR1 and CDR2 sequences are LNHDA and SQIVND (reference sequence). Between the trimmed V and J ends, which lost 6 bases and 7 bases, there was a span of 18 bases. The CDR3 runs to 14 residues. CDR3 protein: CASRPRTDLFEAFF. Written as DNA, the CDR3 is TGTGCCAGTAGGCCAAGGACAGACTTATTTGAAGCTTTCTTT.

The rearrangement joins TRBV4-3 to TRBJ1-5, with D perhaps matching TRBD1 (6 bases). Trimming removed 0 bases from V and 3 bases from J, with 9 bases in between. The CDR3 covers 15 residues. Germline assignment: CDR1 LGHNA and CDR2 YSLEER. Here the CDR3 reads CASSQDSGVNQPQHF. As DNA, the CDR3 is TGCGCCAGCAGCCAAGATTCAGGGGTCAATCAGCCCCAGCATTTT.

This clone was picked up a small number of times. The rearrangement links TRBV7-8 to TRBJ2-1, with TRBD2 matching 8 bases. The CDR3 has 14 amino acids. Germline CDR1 is SGHVS and CDR2 is FQNEAQ. J was trimmed by 7 bases and V by 6 bases; bases with no gene match: 8. The CDR3, as DNA: TGTGCCAGCAGTGTCGGGAGGGCCATGAATGAGCAGTTCTTC. It codes for CASSVGRAMNEQFF.

The rearrangement uses TRBV30 and TRBJ1-5; 7 positions agree with TRBD1. Germline CDR1 and CDR2: GTSNPN and SVGIG (reference sequence). V trimming: 2 bases; J trimming: 6 bases; junction bases outside the gene matches: 4. The CDR3 contains 13 residues. The CDR3 DNA follows: TGTGCCTGGAGTCGTCAGGGGGGTCAGCCCCAGCATTTT. It encodes CAWSRQGGQPQHF.

The V call is TRBV5-1, the J call TRBJ1-4, with D tentatively TRBD1 (5 bases). Germline assignment: CDR1 SGHRS and CDR2 YFSETQ. V was trimmed by 0 bases and J by 0 bases, leaving 9 bases between them. This CDR3 is 16 amino acids long. CDR3 bases: TGCGCCAGCAGCTTGGTCGGGGGGGCAACTAATGAAAAACTGTTTTTT. It is translated as CASSLVGGATNEKLFF. Variable domain in full (rest from reference TRBV5-1 and TRBJ1-4): KAGVTQTPRYLIKTRGQQVTLSCSPISGHRSVSWYQQTPGQGLQFLFEYFSETQRNKGNFPGRFSGRQFSNSRSEMNVSTLELGDSALYLCASSLVGGATNEKLFFGSGTQLSVL.

The chain uses TRBV11-2 and TRBJ2-6; D call uncertain. With 6 bases removed from V and 0 bases from J, the gap between germline ends came to 12 bases. Germline CDR1 and CDR2: SGHAT and FQNNGV. The CDR3 spans 16 residues. The CDR3 DNA is TGTGCCAGCAGTGCGAGTGGAGTCTCTGGGGCCAACGTCCTGACTTTC. Its translation is CASSASGVSGANVLTF.

The V gene is TRBV27, the J gene TRBJ1-4, with TRBD1 matching over 12 bases. Looked up from germline, CDR1 is MNHEY and CDR2 is SMNVEV (reference sequence). The CDR3 has 15 amino acids. V lost 4 bases and J lost 7; bases outside the gene matches: 4. CDR3 coding DNA: TGTGCCAGCAGTTGGGGACAGGGGGCAAGTGAAAAACTGTTTTTT. Protein: CASSWGQGASEKLFF. The entire variable domain, with the rest obtained from reference TRBV27 and TRBJ1-4, is as follows: EAQVTQNPRYLITVTGKKLTVTCSQNMNHEYMSWYRQDPGLGLRQIYYSMNVEVTDKGDVPEGYKVSRKEKRNFPLILESPSPNQTSLYFCASSWGQGASEKLFFGSGTQLSVL.